Listed below are T cell receptor beta chains from one sample, sequenced in a study of CD8+CD57+ T cells in acquired aplastic anemia. One entry per CDR3 protein results from TCRdb running MiXCR on the reads. The sample includes about 190,000 distinct CDR3 sequences, roughly 56% of them seen just once. Sequenced input: sorted CD4+, CD8+, or CD8+CD57+ T cells (not recorded which) from PBMCs. Receptor source: a human donor in good health, serving as a control. CDR3s include the opening cysteine and the closing phenylalanine or tryptophan. The D gene is left open where the match is weak. Size values are once, few and many counts, or a class for expanded clones, and some rows have none.

size	J	D	V	CDR3	DNA
NA	TRBJ2-7	TRBD2	TRBV2	CASSKAGDTAYEQYF	TGTGCCAGCAGTAAAGCGGGGGACACCGCCTACGAGCAGTACTTC
NA	TRBJ1-2	NA	TRBV7-2	CASSLGGWVTYGYTF	TGTGCCAGCAGCTTAGGAGGGTGGGTCACCTATGGCTACACCTTC
many	TRBJ1-2	TRBD1	TRBV6-4	CASSPMGTGGLHYGYTF	TGTGCCAGCAGCCCGATGGGGACAGGGGGATTACACTATGGCTACACCTTC
many	TRBJ2-7	NA	TRBV18	CASSPQGQGYEQYF	TGTGCCAGCTCACCACAGGGGCAGGGCTACGAGCAGTACTTC
many	TRBJ1-2	TRBD1	TRBV6-1	CASRATGGSYGYTF	TGTGCCAGCAGGGCAACAGGGGGCTCTTATGGCTACACCTTC
NA	TRBJ2-3	NA	TRBV10-1	CASSETSPRPDTQYF	TGCGCCAGCAGTGAAACTAGCCCGCGTCCAGATACGCAGTATTTT
NA	TRBJ1-1	NA	TRBV7-9	CASRRQAAGRNTEAFF	TGTGCCAGCAGACGCCAGGCGGCAGGGCGGAACACTGAAGCTTTCTTT
many	TRBJ1-6	TRBD1	TRBV7-2	CASSLVRQGNSPLHF	TGTGCCAGCAGCTTAGTCCGACAGGGGAACTCACCCCTCCACTTT
many	TRBJ2-7	TRBD1	TRBV4-1	CASSQLLGQGAWYEQYF	TGCGCCAGCAGCCAACTACTAGGACAGGGGGCTTGGTACGAGCAGTACTTC
few	TRBJ2-1	NA	TRBV19	CASTNRRGNEQFF	TGTGCCAGTACCAACCGTCGGGGGAATGAGCAGTTCTTC
NA	TRBJ1-2	NA	TRBV12-3/TRBV12-4	CASSQTDPWGYTF	TGTGCCAGCAGCCAGACAGACCCTTGGGGCTACACCTTC
NA	TRBJ2-6	NA	TRBV20-1	CSASSGPGANVLTF	TGCAGTGCTAGCTCGGGGCCAGGGGCCAACGTCCTGACTTTC
NA	TRBJ2-2	NA	TRBV2	CATTRVGAGELFF	TGTGCCACCACCCGGGTGGGGGCCGGGGAGCTGTTTTTT
NA	TRBJ2-7	TRBD1	TRBV16	CASSAPGQGAGEQYF	TGTGCCAGCAGTGCTCCGGGACAGGGGGCCGGGGAGCAGTACTTC
once	TRBJ2-7	TRBD2	TRBV11-2	CASSLRLAGGYEQYF	TGTGCCAGCAGCTTAAGACTAGCGGGGGGATACGAGCAGTACTTC
many	TRBJ2-1	TRBD2	TRBV19	CASKTSGGWGPSDEQFF	TGTGCCAGTAAGACTAGCGGGGGGTGGGGACCTTCGGATGAGCAGTTCTTC
NA	TRBJ2-5	NA	TRBV19	CASSIPRETQYF	TGTGCCAGTAGTATCCCTCGGGAGACCCAGTACTTC
many	TRBJ2-7	NA	TRBV6-1	CASRARGTQSYEQYF	TGTGCCAGCAGAGCCAGGGGAACACAATCCTACGAGCAGTACTTC
NA	TRBJ2-2	NA	TRBV10-2	CASIGSVSRELFF	TGCGCCAGCATAGGCTCAGTGAGCAGGGAGCTGTTTTTT
many	TRBJ1-2	NA	TRBV9	CASSVDGTTSWGYTF	TGTGCCAGCAGCGTAGATGGGACAACGAGTTGGGGCTACACCTTC
many	TRBJ2-2	NA	TRBV11-3	CASSLEAGSTGELFF	TGTGCCAGCAGCTTAGAGGCCGGATCCACCGGGGAGCTGTTTTTT
NA	TRBJ1-6	NA	TRBV12-3/TRBV12-4	CASSPGASAPLHF	TGTGCCAGCAGTCCAGGGGCCAGTGCACCCCTCCACTTT
NA	TRBJ2-7	TRBD1	TRBV11-3	CASGTGGVVLDEQYF	TGTGCCAGCGGGACAGGGGGCGTAGTCCTCGACGAGCAGTACTTC
NA	TRBJ1-1	NA	TRBV29-1	CSVVMSTLFSEAFF	TGCAGCGTTGTTATGTCCACCCTTTTCTCTGAAGCTTTCTTT
NA	TRBJ2-7	NA	TRBV29-1	CSVITGPYEQYF	TGCAGCGTCATTACAGGGCCCTACGAGCAGTACTTC
NA	TRBJ1-5	TRBD1	TRBV20-1	CSASTGTGNQPQHF	TGCAGTGCTTCGACCGGGACAGGGAATCAGCCCCAGCATTTT